The rows below give T cell receptor beta chains drawn from one sample of a study of graft-versus-host responses after intestinal transplantation. Libraries were prepared by immunoSEQ multiplex PCR; TCRdb keeps only in-frame clonotypes and omits some of them. The sample consists of 60,000 to 70,000 clones, around nine tenths of them appearing once. Sequencing was performed on ileum tissue, taken approximately 56 weeks after transplant. All receptors come from a human patient who received an intestinal transplant, so some T cells may come from the graft donor. CDR3s include the opening cysteine and the closing phenylalanine or tryptophan. The D gene is left open where the match is weak. Clone size is shown for a subset of rows, as once, few, many or a class of expanded clone.

v_call	clone_size	d_call	j_call	cdr3_nt	cdr3_aa
TRBV6-6	NA	TRBD1	TRBJ2-1	TGTGCCAGCAGTTACCGACAGGGTCGGTACAATGAGCAGTTCTTC	CASSYRQGRYNEQFF
TRBV4-2	NA	NA	TRBJ2-1	TGTGCCAGCAGCCAAGACGGGGGTGAGGATGAGCAGTTCTTC	CASSQDGGEDEQFF
TRBV6-5	NA	TRBD1	TRBJ2-7	TGTGCCAGCAGTTACTGGGACAGGGACACCTACGAGCAGTACTTC	CASSYWDRDTYEQYF
TRBV5-1	few	NA	TRBJ2-7	TGCGCCAGCAGCCCGGAGACGGGGACCTACGAGCAGTACTTC	CASSPETGTYEQYF
TRBV28	once	NA	TRBJ2-7	TGTGCCAGCAGAGGAACGGGGTTGTACGAGCAGTACTTC	CASRGTGLYEQYF
TRBV7-3	NA	NA	TRBJ1-2	TGTGCCAGCAGCTTAACCGGGGACTATGGCTACACCTTC	CASSLTGDYGYTF
TRBV7-9	once	NA	TRBJ2-2	TGTGCCAGCAGCTTAGAGCCCAACACCGGGGAGCTGTTTTTT	CASSLEPNTGELFF
TRBV2	NA	TRBD2	TRBJ2-3	TGTGCCAGCAGTGTTATGGGACTAGCATCAGATACGCAGTATTTT	CASSVMGLASDTQYF
TRBV21-1	NA	NA	TRBJ2-3	TGTGCCAGCAGCGACAGCCGGCGGCGGGATACGCAGTATTTT	CASSDSRRRDTQYF
TRBV5-6	NA	NA	TRBJ2-5	TGTGCCAGCAGCTTGGCCGGGACGGCTCTAGGGACCCAGTACTTC	CASSLAGTALGTQYF
TRBV6-1	few	TRBD2	TRBJ2-7	TGTGCCAGCAGTTCCCAGGGACTAATATACGAGCAGTACTTC	CASSSQGLIYEQYF
TRBV2	NA	NA	TRBJ2-6	TGTACCGGCCACTCAGGTATCTCTGGGGCCAACGCCCTGACTTTC	CTGHSGISGANALTF
TRBV29-1	NA	NA	TRBJ2-2	TGCAGCGGGGGTCCCGCGAACACCGGGGAGCTGTTTTTT	CSGGPANTGELFF
TRBV13	NA	NA	TRBJ2-7	TGTGCCAGCAGCTTAGTATCCAGGAGTTCGTACGAGCAGTACTTC	CASSLVSRSSYEQYF
TRBV16	NA	TRBD1	TRBJ2-6	TGTGCCAGCAGCCAATCGAGGCAGGGGGTGGCCAACGTCCTGACTTTC	CASSQSRQGVANVLTF